One sample yielded the 18 T cell receptor beta chains listed below, sequenced in a study of OX40 agonist ivuxolimab in advanced cancers. Only in-frame clones appear in the TCRdb table, and some are missing; sequencing was by immunoSEQ multiplex PCR. This sample has 95,000 to 150,000 clones, with around 93% found just once. The sequenced sample was CD4+ or CD8+ T cells sorted from blood, obtained in a trial of the OX40 agonist ivuxolimab. The receptors were gathered from an adult with an advanced solid tumor such as melanoma, head and neck, liver or kidney cancer.

The gene calls are TRBV6-6 and TRBJ2-7, with D possibly being TRBD1 (7 bases). Germline CDR1 is MNHNY and CDR2 is SVGAGI (reference sequence). V was pared by 6 bases and J by 4 bases, with 13 bases between. The CDR3 loop spans 13 amino acids. CDR3 DNA: TGTGCCAGCAGCCAGGGGGGCACTTACGAGCAGTACTTC. It yields the protein CASSQGGTYEQYF.

The V and J genes are TRBV9 and TRBJ2-2; TRBD2 matches at 7 bases. The CDR3 sequence is 14 residues long. Germline values: CDR1 SGDLS, CDR2 YYNGEE. The J segment lost 5 bases and the V segment lost 2 bases, leaving 3 bases of the junction unmatched. CDR3 in amino acids: CASSVGGSTGELFF. CDR3 DNA: TGTGCCAGCAGCGTCGGGGGGAGTACCGGGGAGCTGTTTTTT. Full variable domain (remainder filled in from reference TRBV9 and TRBJ2-2): DSGVTQTPKHLITATGQRVTLRCSPRSGDLSVYWYQQSLDQGLQFLIQYYNGEERAKGNILERFSAQQFPDLHSELNLSSLELGDSALYFCASSVGGSTGELFFGEGSRLTVL.

The chain recombines TRBV11-2 with TRBJ1-4; possible D gene TRBD1, 5 bases. The CDR3 totals 15 residues. CDR1 is SGHAT and CDR2 is FQNNGV in the germline V gene. The V end lost 1 base, the J end lost 2 bases, and 8 bases lay between the germline ends. DNA of the CDR3: TGTGCCAGCAGCTTAGGGGGACTTACTAATGAAAAACTGTTTTTT. Encoded protein: CASSLGGLTNEKLFF. Based on the CDR3 plus reference TRBV11-2 and TRBJ1-4, the full variable domain is EAGVAQSPRYKIIEKRQSVAFWCNPISGHATLYWYQQILGQGPKLLIQFQNNGVVDDSQLPKDRFSAERLKGVDSTLKIQPAKLEDSAVYLCASSLGGLTNEKLFFGSGTQLSVL.

J is TRBJ2-5 and V is TRBV4-1; D remains ambiguous. The CDR3 is 13 residues long. Trimming pared 4 bases from V and 4 bases from J, leaving 10 bases between. Germline V gene sequence: CDR1 MGHRA, CDR2 YSYEKL. The CDR3 DNA is TGCGCCAGCAGCCCTACTGAACTAGAGACCCAGTACTTC. This sequence encodes CASSPTELETQYF.

V gene TRBV5-4 combines with J gene TRBJ2-2, with 12 bases identical to TRBD2. The CDR3 covers 18 residues. CDR1 SGHNT and CDR2 YYREEE come from the germline V gene (reference sequence). The J segment lost 0 bases and the V segment lost 4 bases, leaving 7 bases of the junction unmatched. CDR3 protein: CASSPSGTSGPNTGELFF. The CDR3 nucleotides are TGTGCCAGCAGCCCCTCCGGGACTAGCGGGCCGAACACCGGGGAGCTGTTTTTT.

This clone was counted a few times. The chain joins TRBV20-1 to TRBJ1-1, with TRBD1 matching 7 bases. The CDR3 contains 11 residues. Germline V gives CDR1 DFQATT, CDR2 SNEGSKA (reference sequence). V was pared by 8 bases and J by 4 bases, with 4 bases of the junction left unmatched. CDR3 in DNA: TGCAGTACACAGGGGCCCACTGAAGCTTTCTTT. It is translated as CSTQGPTEAFF.

The chain joins TRBV6-5 to TRBJ1-1, with 9 bases lining up with TRBD1. There are 13 residues in the CDR3. Trimming took 7 bases from V and 3 from J; bases not matched to a gene: 3. In germline, CDR1 is MNHEY, CDR2 SVGAGI. The chain's CDR3 is CASTRTGDTEAFF. The CDR3 nucleotides read TGTGCCAGCACTCGGACAGGGGACACTGAAGCTTTCTTT.

This chain connects TRBV19 to TRBJ1-4; 7 positions match TRBD1. V was clipped by 6 bases and J by 16 bases; unmatched bases: 11. The germline V gene has CDR1 LNHDA and CDR2 SQIVND (reference sequence). The CDR3 extends over 12 amino acids. The CDR3 DNA follows: TGTGCCAGTAGCGGCCCCGGGACAGCGGCGTTTTTT. It translates to CASSGPGTAAFF.

The J gene is TRBJ1-6, the V gene TRBV2; possibly TRBD1 for D (5 bases). Germline V lookup: CDR1 SNHLY, CDR2 FYNNEI. This CDR3 has 17 amino acids. Trimming took off 6 bases at V and 7 bases at J, with 22 bases between the two ends. DNA for the CDR3: TGTGCCAGCAGCAGGAAGCTGACGGACACTTTGAATTCACCCCTCCACTTT. This codes for CASSRKLTDTLNSPLHF. Combining the CDR3 with reference TRBV2 and TRBJ1-6 gives the whole variable domain EPEVTQTPSHQVTQMGQEVILRCVPISNHLYFYWYRQILGQKVEFLVSFYNNEISEKSEIFDDQFSVERPDGSNFTLKIRSTKLEDSAMYFCASSRKLTDTLNSPLHFGNGTRLTVT.

This chain links TRBV7-3 with TRBJ2-2; a possible D gene is TRBD1 (6 bases). Germline V gene data show CDR1 as SGHTA and CDR2 as FQGTGA. The CDR3 contains 14 residues. V lost 5 bases to trimming and J lost 4 bases, with 11 bases between them. CDR3 protein: CASSPQGFTGELFF. The CDR3 bases are TGTGCCAGCAGCCCCCAGGGGTTCACCGGGGAGCTGTTTTTT.

The rearrangement uses TRBV19 and TRBJ1-5; possibly TRBD1 for D (5 bases). This CDR3 region has 13 residues. CDR1 and CDR2 from the germline V gene are LNHDA and SQIVND (reference sequence). V lost 9 bases and J lost 7, with 16 bases in between. The CDR3 protein is CASVRTGVQPQHF. DNA for the CDR3: TGTGCCAGCGTCAGGACGGGGGTGCAGCCCCAGCATTTT.

The chain joins TRBV7-2 to TRBJ1-2; D ambiguous. Germline CDR1 is SGHTA and CDR2 is FQGNSA. The CDR3 is 14 amino acids. With 5 bases removed from V and 5 bases from J, the gap between germline ends came to 15 bases. DNA of the CDR3: TGTGCCAGCAGCGCTGGACCCGGCGCATATGGCTACACCTTC. Protein product: CASSAGPGAYGYTF.

The CDR3 DNA reads TGCAGTGCCAACAGAGACTACGAGCAGTACTTC. Protein sequence: CSANRDYEQYF. This chain connects TRBV20-1 to TRBJ2-7, with D unresolved. Germline CDR1 reads DFQATT; CDR2 reads SNEGSKA (reference sequence). The CDR3 totals 11 residues. V was clipped by 6 bases and J by 3 bases, with 9 bases between them.

The chain is built from TRBV5-4 and TRBJ2-7; possibly TRBD2 for D (6 bases). Trimming removed 4 bases from V and 2 bases from J, with 13 bases in between. The CDR3 is 14 amino acids. CDR1 and CDR2 (germline): SGHNT, YYREEE (reference sequence). The CDR3 DNA sequence: TGTGCCAGCAGCACCGGTGGGGGGACCTACGAGCAGTACTTC. This gives the protein CASSTGGGTYEQYF.

The chain employs TRBV15 and TRBJ1-2; no reliable D call. Germline lookup yields CDR1 LNHNV and CDR2 YYDKDF (reference sequence). The CDR3 totals 13 residues. Trimming removed 5 bases at V and 5 bases at J, with 12 bases between. CDR3 in amino acids: CATSLWERYGYTF. CDR3 coding DNA: TGTGCCACCAGCCTATGGGAGCGGTATGGCTACACCTTC.

The V and J genes are TRBV7-2 and TRBJ2-1; 9 nucleotides match TRBD1. The trim removed 4 bases at V and 8 bases at J, leaving 9 bases unmatched. The length of the CDR3 is 15 residues. Per the germline V gene, CDR1 is SGHTA and CDR2 is FQGNSA. CDR3 sequence (DNA): TGTGCCAGCAGCTACGCGCCGGGACAGGGCGATGAGCAGTTCTTC. This gives the protein CASSYAPGQGDEQFF.

This sequence joins TRBV9 and TRBJ1-3, with 7 bases fitting TRBD1. V lost 2 bases to trimming and J lost 1 base; unmatched junction nucleotides: 12. The CDR3 extends over 18 amino acids. Germline CDR1 and CDR2: SGDLS and YYNGEE. DNA of the CDR3: TGTGCCAGCAGCGTGTTTGACAGGGCCCGAAGATCTGGAAACACCATATATTTT. It specifies CASSVFDRARRSGNTIYF.

The genes are TRBV2 and TRBJ2-3, with a weak D call TRBD1 (6 bases). CDR1 SNHLY and CDR2 FYNNEI come from the germline V gene. V lost 5 bases to trimming and J lost 4 bases, with 13 bases between them. The CDR3 is 14 residues long. The CDR3 reads CASSPQGRADTQYF. In DNA, the CDR3 is TGTGCCAGCAGTCCACAGGGTCGGGCAGATACGCAGTATTTT. Full variable domain (missing parts from reference TRBV2 and TRBJ2-3): EPEVTQTPSHQVTQMGQEVILRCVPISNHLYFYWYRQILGQKVEFLVSFYNNEISEKSEIFDDQFSVERPDGSNFTLKIRSTKLEDSAMYFCASSPQGRADTQYFGPGTRLTVL.